A single sample is the source of the 7 T cell receptor beta chains below, sequenced in a study of cytomegalovirus exposure and HLA in healthy donors. The PCR employed 60 Vbeta primers together with 13 Jbeta primers. Method: immunoSEQ multiplex PCR; TCRdb's copy keeps in-frame clones and lacks some. The repertoire consists of about 170,000 clones, with roughly 80% occurring once and the leading ten covering 6.5% to 8.5%. The sample was PBMCs. The receptor source for this set is a man younger than 45 in good health and CMV-seropositive.

This clone was observed once. The chain employs TRBV5-5 and TRBJ2-7, with 7 bases aligning to TRBD2. The CDR3 runs to 15 residues. Trimming took 0 bases from V and 0 from J; bases not matched to a gene: 3. Germline CDR1 SGHKS, CDR2 YYEKEE (reference sequence). The CDR3: CASSLVRGNSYEQYF. For the CDR3, the DNA is TGTGCCAGCAGCTTGGTGCGGGGGAACTCCTACGAGCAGTACTTC.

The chain has TRBV5-1 and TRBJ2-2; D is perhaps TRBD1 (6 bases). Germline V gene sequence: CDR1 SGHRS, CDR2 YFSETQ. This CDR3 comprises 15 residues. Trimming removed 4 bases from V and 0 bases from J, with 10 bases in between. As DNA, the CDR3 is TGCGCCAGCAGCCAACGGACAGCGAACACCGGGGAGCTGTTTTTT. Its translation is CASSQRTANTGELFF. The variable domain in full, with the rest retrieved from reference TRBV5-1 and TRBJ2-2, is KAGVTQTPRYLIKTRGQQVTLSCSPISGHRSVSWYQQTPGQGLQFLFEYFSETQRNKGNFPGRFSGRQFSNSRSEMNVSTLELGDSALYLCASSQRTANTGELFFGEGSRLTVL.

This chain links TRBV4-2 with TRBJ2-1; 9 bases map to TRBD2. The CDR3 loop spans 18 amino acids. Trimming removed 4 bases from V and 6 bases from J; junction bases left unmatched: 16. Germline V CDR1 and CDR2: LGHNA, YNFKEQ. CDR3 bases: TGTGCCAGCAGCCCTAGAGGGGGGGGGACTAGCCTAGTCAATGAGCAGTTCTTC. Translation: CASSPRGGGTSLVNEQFF.

This clone was picked up a small number of times. The chain joins TRBV19 to TRBJ1-1; D may be TRBD1 (6 bases). V lost 9 bases and J lost 3, with 17 bases in between. The CDR3 has 14 residues. Germline CDR1 is LNHDA and CDR2 is SQIVND (reference sequence). The CDR3 DNA is TGTGCCAGCCGGGCAGGGGAAGGTCACACTGAAGCTTTCTTT. Protein sequence: CASRAGEGHTEAFF.

The chain combines TRBV28 with TRBJ1-1; 9 nucleotides line up with TRBD1. Germline CDR1 MDHEN, CDR2 SYDVKM. This CDR3 comprises 15 residues. Trimming cost V 9 bases and J 1 base; bases outside gene matches: 9. As DNA, the CDR3 is TGTGCCAGTATCCCCCGGGGACAGGGGAACACTGAAGCTTTCTTT. Residues: CASIPRGQGNTEAFF. Combining the CDR3 with reference TRBV28 and TRBJ1-1 gives the whole variable domain DVKVTQSSRYLVKRTGEKVFLECVQDMDHENMFWYRQDPGLGLRLIYFSYDVKMKEKGDIPEGYSVSREKKERFSLILESASTNQTSMYLCASIPRGQGNTEAFFGQGTRLTVV.

The chain combines TRBV5-1 with TRBJ1-2, with D tentatively TRBD1 (5 bases). Trimming cost V 4 bases and J 3 bases, with 16 bases left between them. The CDR3 sequence is 15 residues long. CDR1 and CDR2 from the germline V gene are SGHRS and YFSETQ. CDR3 nucleotides: TGCGCCAGCAGCCCGGGGGGGACGGACTACTATGGCTACACCTTC. Its protein product is CASSPGGTDYYGYTF.

The J gene is TRBJ1-1, the V gene TRBV11-3, with D possibly being TRBD1 (6 bases). Germline V gene data show CDR1 as SGHNT and CDR2 as YENEEA. V lost 8 bases and J 1 base, leaving 11 bases between the germline ends. The CDR3 is made up of 13 amino acids. The CDR3 loop reads CASEGVGNTEAFF. DNA for the CDR3: TGTGCCAGCGAGGGGGTGGGGAACACTGAAGCTTTCTTT.